Listed here are 2 T cell receptor beta chains from one sample, sequenced in a study of human T cells and chemical hapten exposure. TCRdb reprocessed the RACE reads with MiXCR, giving one entry per CDR3 protein. This table holds 180,000 or so distinct CDR3 sequences, about 31% found once. The sample's time point: pre-sensitization, week 0. Treatment noted: therapeutic diphenylcyclopropenone sensitization with weekly scalp DPC. The sequenced sample was whole blood, obtained in connection with sensitization to the hapten diphenylcyclopropenone (DPC). The receptors here all came from a woman aged 30 to 39 with alopecia areata. Some clones in this sample may be carry-over from other donors' samples.

This sequence joins TRBV30 and TRBJ2-3; D unclear. Germline loops: CDR1 GTSNPN, CDR2 SVGIG (reference sequence). Trimming shortened V by 2 bases and J by 11 bases, and 11 bases separated the two germline ends. The CDR3 extends over 11 amino acids. CDR3 nucleotides: TGTGCCTGGAGTCAAGGCTATAAGCAGTATTTT. Translating it yields CAWSQGYKQYF.

This chain links TRBV28 with TRBJ1-4, with 9 nucleotides matching TRBD1. Germline CDR1 reads MDHEN; CDR2 reads SYDVKM. This CDR3 has 15 amino acids. V lost 2 bases and J lost 8; bases outside the gene matches: 6. The CDR3 sequence is CASSLPQGAWEKLFF. The CDR3 DNA follows: TGTGCCAGCAGTTTACCACAGGGGGCTTGGGAAAAACTGTTTTTT.